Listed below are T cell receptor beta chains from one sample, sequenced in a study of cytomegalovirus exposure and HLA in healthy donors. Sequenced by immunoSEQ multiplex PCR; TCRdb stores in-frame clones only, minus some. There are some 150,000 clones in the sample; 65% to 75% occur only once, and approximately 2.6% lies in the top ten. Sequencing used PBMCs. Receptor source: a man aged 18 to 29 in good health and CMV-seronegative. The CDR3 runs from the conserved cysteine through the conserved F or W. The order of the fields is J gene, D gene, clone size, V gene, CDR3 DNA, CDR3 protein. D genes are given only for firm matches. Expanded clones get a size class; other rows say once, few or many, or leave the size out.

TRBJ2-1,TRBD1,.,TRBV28,TGTGCCAGCAGTTCACACTGGACAGGCCGCTCCTACAATGAGCAGTTCTTC,CASSSHWTGRSYNEQFF
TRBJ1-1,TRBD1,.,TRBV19,TGTGCCAGTAGTACGTTGACAGGGGGGATGAACACTGAAGCTTTCTTT,CASSTLTGGMNTEAFF
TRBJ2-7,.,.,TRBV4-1,TGCGCCAGCAGCCAAGAAATCTTGGGGGGAACCGAGCAGTACTTC,CASSQEILGGTEQYF
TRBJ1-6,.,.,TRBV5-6,TGTGCCAGCAGCCAGACAAGATATAATTCACCCCTCCACTTT,CASSQTRYNSPLHF
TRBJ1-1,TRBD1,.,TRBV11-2,TGTGCCAGCAGCCAGGGACAGGGGCGTATTATGAACACTGAAGCTTTCTTT,CASSQGQGRIMNTEAFF
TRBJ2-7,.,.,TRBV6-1,TGTGCCAGCAGCCCCAGGACAGACCGCTACGAGCAGTACTTC,CASSPRTDRYEQYF
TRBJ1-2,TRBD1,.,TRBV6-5,TGTGCCAGCAGTGGCCCGGGACAGGGGTCCTATGGCTACACCTTC,CASSGPGQGSYGYTF
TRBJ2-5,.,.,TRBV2,TGTGCCAGCACTACTTCCGGGGGGCCTACGGCAGAGACCCAGTACTTC,CASTTSGGPTAETQYF
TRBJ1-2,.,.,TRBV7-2,TGTGCCAGCAGCTCCTACAGGGATTCTGGCTACACCTTC,CASSSYRDSGYTF
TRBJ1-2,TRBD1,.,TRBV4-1,TGCGCCAGCAGCCAAGTAGACAGGGCCCGCTATGGCTACACCTTC,CASSQVDRARYGYTF
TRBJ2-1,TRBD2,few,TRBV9,TGTGCCAGCACCCAAGGGTGGCGGGGGGTTAATGAGCAGTTCTTC,CASTQGWRGVNEQFF
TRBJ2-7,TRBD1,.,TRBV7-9,TGTGCCAGCAGCTTAGCCCGACAGGGTAGAGATCCTAGGGAGCAGTACTTC,CASSLARQGRDPREQYF
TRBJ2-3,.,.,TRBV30,TGTGCCTGGTGGGAGGCAGATACGCAGTATTTT,CAWWEADTQYF
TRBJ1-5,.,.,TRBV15,TGTGCCACCAGCAGAGATGGGTCAGGGGTCAATCAGCCCCAGCATTTT,CATSRDGSGVNQPQHF
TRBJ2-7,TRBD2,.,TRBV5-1,TGCGCCAGTTCCAGCGGGGTGAATTACGAGCAGTACTTC,CASSSGVNYEQYF
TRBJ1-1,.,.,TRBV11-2,TGTGCCAGCAGCGATCGGACTGAAGCTTTCTTT,CASSDRTEAFF
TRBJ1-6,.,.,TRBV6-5,TGTGCCAGCAGTTACGGGGCAGGTCCAAATTCACCCCTCCACTTT,CASSYGAGPNSPLHF
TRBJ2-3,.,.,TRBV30,TGTGCCTGGAGTGTTTGGAGGGGCGGAGGGGGCACAGATACGCAGTATTTT,CAWSVWRGGGGTDTQYF
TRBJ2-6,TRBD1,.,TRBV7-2,TGTGCCAGCCTCCCCGGGACAGGGTCCGGAGTGTATGGGGCCAACGTCCTGACTTTC,CASLPGTGSGVYGANVLTF
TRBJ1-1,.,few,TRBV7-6,TGTGCCAGCAGCTCGCGAACCTCGGAAGCTTTCTTT,CASSSRTSEAFF
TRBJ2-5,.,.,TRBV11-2,TGTGCCAGCAGCTTAGAACCGAAAGGGGCACAAGAGACCCAGTACTTC,CASSLEPKGAQETQYF
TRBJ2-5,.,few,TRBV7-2,TGTGCCAGCAGCTTAGGGGCAGGGGAAGAGACCCAGTACTTC,CASSLGAGEETQYF
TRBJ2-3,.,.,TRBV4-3,TGCGCCAGCAGCCAAGTCGGAGGGGAGGGCACAGATACGCAGTATTTT,CASSQVGGEGTDTQYF
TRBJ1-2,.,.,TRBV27,TGTGCCAGCAGTTTATCGGTCCCGGGGTATGGCTACACCTTC,CASSLSVPGYGYTF
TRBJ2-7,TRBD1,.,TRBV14,TGTGCCAGCAGCCACCCCGGGACAGGGGGCAACGAGCAGTACTTC,CASSHPGTGGNEQYF
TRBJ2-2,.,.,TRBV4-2,TGTGCCAGCAGCCAACCTCGGGGGGCGCGCGACACCGGGGAGCTGTTTTTT,CASSQPRGARDTGELFF
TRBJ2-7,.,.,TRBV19,TGTGCCAGTAGTATTTTGGAGGGGAAAGCGGCATACGAGCAGTACTTC,CASSILEGKAAYEQYF
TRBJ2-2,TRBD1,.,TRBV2,TGTGCCAGCAGAGCCGGGACAGGGTTTGACACCGGGGAGCTGTTTTTT,CASRAGTGFDTGELFF
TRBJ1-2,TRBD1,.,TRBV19,TGTGCCAGTAGTATAGCGACAGGGGGCTCCCTCTATGGCTACACCTTC,CASSIATGGSLYGYTF
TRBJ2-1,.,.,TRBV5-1,TGCGCCAGCAGCTTATCTCCGTCAGGGGTGGGTTCAGGAGAGCAGTTCTTC,CASSLSPSGVGSGEQFF
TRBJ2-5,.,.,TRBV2,TGTGCCAGCAGTGGTATCACAGGGGGGGGAGAGACCCAGTACTTC,CASSGITGGGETQYF
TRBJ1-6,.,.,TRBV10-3,TGTGCCATCAGTGAGGGGGCTGGTTCACCCCTCCACTTT,CAISEGAGSPLHF
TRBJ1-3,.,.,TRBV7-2,TGTGCCAGCAGCTTTCATATCGCGACTGGAAACACCATATATTTT,CASSFHIATGNTIYF
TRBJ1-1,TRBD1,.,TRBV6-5,TGTGCCAGCCAACAGGGGGCTAGCACTGAAGCTTTCTTT,CASQQGASTEAFF
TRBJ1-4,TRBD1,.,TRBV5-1,TGCGCCAGCAGCTCTAGACAGGGAGCTAATGAAAAACTGTTTTTT,CASSSRQGANEKLFF
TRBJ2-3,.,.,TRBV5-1,TGCGCCAGCAGCTTGCCACAGGAGCTAAGCACAGATACGCAGTATTTT,CASSLPQELSTDTQYF
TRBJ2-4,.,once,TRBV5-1,TGCGCCAGCAGCTTGGGGGGTAGTTCGGACAGTCAGTACTTC,CASSLGGSSDSQYF
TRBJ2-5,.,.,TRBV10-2,TGCGCCAGCAGTGAGTCCGTCAGGGGTGGGACCCAGTACTTC,CASSESVRGGTQYF
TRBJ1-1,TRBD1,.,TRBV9,TGTGCCAGCAGCGTAGGGGACAGGGGCCGCAGGAGGGCTGAAGCTTTCTTT,CASSVGDRGRRRAEAFF
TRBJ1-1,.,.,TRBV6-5,TGTGCCAGCAGTCGCCTAGCAGTGAACACTGAAGCTTTCTTT,CASSRLAVNTEAFF
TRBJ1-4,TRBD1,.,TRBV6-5,TGTGCCAGCAGTAACCGACAGGGAGATAATGAAAAACTGTTTTTT,CASSNRQGDNEKLFF
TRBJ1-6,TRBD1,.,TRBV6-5,TGTGCCAGCAGTTACTCTAGGGACAGGTATAATTCACCCCTCCACTTT,CASSYSRDRYNSPLHF
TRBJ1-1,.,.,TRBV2,TGTGCCAGCAGGCGTGACGGGGACACTGAAGCTTTCTTT,CASRRDGDTEAFF
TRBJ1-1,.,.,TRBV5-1,TGCGCCAGCAGCTTCTCCCCCGAGGGGGTAACTGAAGCTTTCTTT,CASSFSPEGVTEAFF
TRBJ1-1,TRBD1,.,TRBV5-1,TGCGCCAGCAGTCGGACAGGGGCTGGGAACACTGAAGCTTTCTTT,CASSRTGAGNTEAFF
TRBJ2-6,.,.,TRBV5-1,TGCGCCAGCAGCTTGGCGGGCAGGGGCTACTCTGGGGCCAACGGCCTGACTTTC,CASSLAGRGYSGANGLTF
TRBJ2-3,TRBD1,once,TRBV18,TGTGCCAGCTCACCACTCTCGGGACAGACTAGCACAGATACGCAGTATTTT,CASSPLSGQTSTDTQYF
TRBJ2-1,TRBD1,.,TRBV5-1,TGCGCCAGCAGCCCTACCTTCGGACAGGGTCCGATCCGGGAGCAGTTCTTC,CASSPTFGQGPIREQFF
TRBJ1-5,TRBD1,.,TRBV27,TGTGCCAGCAGACGACAGGGGGCAGGGAGCAATCAGCCCCAGCATTTT,CASRRQGAGSNQPQHF
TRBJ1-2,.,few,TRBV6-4,TGTGCCAGCAGTGACTCCCCCCCCGGAGGCGGCTACACCTTC,CASSDSPPGGGYTF
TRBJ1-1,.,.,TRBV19,TGTGCCACCTTACTAAGGACTGAAGCTTTCTTT,CATLLRTEAFF
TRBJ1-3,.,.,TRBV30,TGTGCCTGGGCGACTGTGTTTGGAAACACCATATATTTT,CAWATVFGNTIYF
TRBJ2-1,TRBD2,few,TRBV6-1,TGTGCCAGCAGTGAACTAGCGGGGGCCTACAATGAGCAGTTCTTC,CASSELAGAYNEQFF
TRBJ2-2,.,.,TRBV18,TGTGCCAGCTCTAATTCTAACGCGAACACCGGGGAGCTGTTTTTT,CASSNSNANTGELFF
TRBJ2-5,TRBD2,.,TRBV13,TGTGCCAGCAGCCGAGGGCGGGGGGGCCCTAAGACCCAGTACTTC,CASSRGRGGPKTQYF